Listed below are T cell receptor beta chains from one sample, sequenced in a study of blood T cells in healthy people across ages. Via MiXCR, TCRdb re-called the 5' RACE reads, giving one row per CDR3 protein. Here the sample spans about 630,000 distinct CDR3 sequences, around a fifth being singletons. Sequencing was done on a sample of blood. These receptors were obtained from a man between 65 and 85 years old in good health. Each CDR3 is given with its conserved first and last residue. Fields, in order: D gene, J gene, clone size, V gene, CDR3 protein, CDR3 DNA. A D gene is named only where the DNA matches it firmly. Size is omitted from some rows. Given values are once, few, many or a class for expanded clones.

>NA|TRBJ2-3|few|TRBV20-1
CSAIPSRADTQYF
TGCAGTGCTATTCCTAGTCGGGCAGATACGCAGTATTTT
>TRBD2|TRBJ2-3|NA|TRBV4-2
CASSQEQREGDTQYF
TGTGCCAGCAGCCAAGAACAGCGGGAGGGTGATACGCAGTATTTT
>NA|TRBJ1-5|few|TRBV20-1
CSARVQGRQPQHF
TGCAGTGCTAGAGTTCAGGGGCGGCAGCCCCAGCATTTT
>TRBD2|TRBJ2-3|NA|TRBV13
CASSLGGLAGGVTQYF
TGTGCCAGCAGCTTAGGAGGACTAGCGGGAGGAGTTACGCAGTATTTT
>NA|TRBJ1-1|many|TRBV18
CASSPDGNTEAFF
TGTGCCAGCTCACCGGACGGGAACACTGAAGCTTTCTTT
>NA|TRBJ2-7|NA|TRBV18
CASSLRGRSFDEQYF
TGTGCCAGCTCACTCAGGGGACGGAGTTTTGACGAGCAGTACTTC
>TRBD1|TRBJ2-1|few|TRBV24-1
CATSDGTGGWYEQFF
TGTGCCACCAGTGATGGGACAGGGGGCTGGTATGAGCAGTTCTTC
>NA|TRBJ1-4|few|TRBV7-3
CASSLLFATNVKLFF
TGTGCCAGCAGCTTATTGTTCGCAACTAATGTAAAACTGTTTTTT
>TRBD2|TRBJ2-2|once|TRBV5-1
CASSTRGRVGLADTGELFF
TGCGCCAGCAGTACCAGGGGGCGCGTGGGACTAGCGGACACCGGGGAGCTGTTTTTT
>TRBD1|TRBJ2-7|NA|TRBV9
CASSPGQVSYEQYF
TGTGCCAGCAGCCCCGGACAGGTTTCCTACGAGCAGTACTTC
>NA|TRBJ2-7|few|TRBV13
CASSPTPDRGRLFYEQYF
TGTGCCAGCAGTCCCACCCCGGATCGGGGGCGCTTGTTTTACGAGCAGTACTTC
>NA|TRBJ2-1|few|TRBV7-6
CASSLKEIDEQFF
TGTGCCAGCAGCTTAAAGGAGATCGATGAGCAGTTCTTC
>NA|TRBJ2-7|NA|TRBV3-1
CASSPGQTTYEQYF
TGTGCCAGCAGCCCAGGACAGACCACCTACGAGCAGTACTTC
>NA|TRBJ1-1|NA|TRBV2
CASSKYQMNTEAFF
TGTGCCAGCAGCAAATACCAGATGAACACTGAAGCTTTCTTT
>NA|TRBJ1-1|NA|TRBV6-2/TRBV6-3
CASSYSRAGNTEAFF
TGTGCCAGCAGTTACTCGAGGGCAGGGAACACTGAAGCTTTCTTT
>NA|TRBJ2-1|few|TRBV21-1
CASTKEGTSSYNEQFF
TGTGCCAGCACTAAGGAGGGGACTAGTTCGTACAATGAGCAGTTCTTC
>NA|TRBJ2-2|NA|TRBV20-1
CSLSGIGELFF
TGCAGCCTATCTGGGATCGGGGAGCTGTTTTTT
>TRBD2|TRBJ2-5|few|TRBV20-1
CSARATPMKRGQTQYF
TGCAGTGCTAGAGCGACTCCCATGAAGCGGGGGCAAACCCAGTACTTC
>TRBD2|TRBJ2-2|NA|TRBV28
CASIRTSGSSGELFF
TGTGCCAGCATCCGGACTAGCGGGAGTTCCGGGGAGCTGTTTTTT
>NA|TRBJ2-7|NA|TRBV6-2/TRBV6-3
CASSYPLGELSYEQYF
TGTGCCAGCAGTTACCCGCTGGGGGAGCTCTCCTACGAGCAGTACTTC
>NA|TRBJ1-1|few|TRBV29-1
CSVRHREMNTEAFF
TGCAGCGTTCGCCACAGGGAGATGAACACTGAAGCTTTCTTT
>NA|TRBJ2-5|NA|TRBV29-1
CSVSLAETQYF
TGCAGCGTTTCCCTAGCAGAGACCCAGTACTTC
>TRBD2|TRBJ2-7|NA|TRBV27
CASSSTGTSGRNAEQYF
TGTGCCAGCAGTTCCACCGGGACTAGCGGGAGAAATGCCGAGCAGTACTTC